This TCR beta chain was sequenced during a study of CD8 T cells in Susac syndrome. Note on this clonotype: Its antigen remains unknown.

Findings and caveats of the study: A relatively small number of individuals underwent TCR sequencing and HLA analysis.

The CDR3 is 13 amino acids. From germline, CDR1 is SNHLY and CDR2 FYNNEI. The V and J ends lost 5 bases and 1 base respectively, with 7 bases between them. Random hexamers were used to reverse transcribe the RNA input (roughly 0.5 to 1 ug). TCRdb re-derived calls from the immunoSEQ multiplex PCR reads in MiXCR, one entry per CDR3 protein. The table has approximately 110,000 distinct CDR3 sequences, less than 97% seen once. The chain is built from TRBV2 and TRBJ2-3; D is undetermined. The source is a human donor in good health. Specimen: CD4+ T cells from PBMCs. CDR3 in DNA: TGTGCCAGCAGTCGGACCCGCACAGATACGCAGTATTTT. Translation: CASSRTRTDTQYF. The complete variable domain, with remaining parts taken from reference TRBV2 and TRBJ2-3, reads EPEVTQTPSHQVTQMGQEVILRCVPISNHLYFYWYRQILGQKVEFLVSFYNNEISEKSEIFDDQFSVERPDGSNFTLKIRSTKLEDSAMYFCASSRTRTDTQYFGPGTRLTVL.